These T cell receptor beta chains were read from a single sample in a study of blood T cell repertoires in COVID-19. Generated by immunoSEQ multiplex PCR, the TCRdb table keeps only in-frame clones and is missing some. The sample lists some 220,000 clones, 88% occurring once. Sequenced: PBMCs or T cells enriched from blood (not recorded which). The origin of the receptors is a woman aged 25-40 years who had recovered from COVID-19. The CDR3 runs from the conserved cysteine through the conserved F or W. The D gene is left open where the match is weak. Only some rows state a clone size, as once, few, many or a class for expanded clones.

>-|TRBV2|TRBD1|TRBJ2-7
CASSKSGTDYEQYF
TGTGCCAGCAGTAAGTCCGGGACAGACTACGAGCAGTACTTC
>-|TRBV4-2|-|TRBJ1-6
CASSQDRRASSSPLHF
TGTGCCAGCAGCCAAGATCGGAGAGCTTCGAGTTCACCCCTCCACTTT
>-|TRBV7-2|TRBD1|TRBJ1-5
CASSWKGGSSQPQHF
TGTGCCAGCAGTTGGAAAGGGGGCTCTAGTCAGCCCCAGCATTTT
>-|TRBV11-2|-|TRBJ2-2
CASSDQGKVDGELFF
TGTGCCAGCAGCGACCAGGGGAAGGTGGACGGGGAGCTGTTTTTT
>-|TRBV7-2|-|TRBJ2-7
CASSPASGGAEQYF
TGTGCCAGCAGTCCAGCTTCGGGGGGCGCCGAGCAGTACTTC
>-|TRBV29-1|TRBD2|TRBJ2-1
CSVESGVSYNEQFF
TGCAGCGTCGAAAGCGGGGTCTCCTACAATGAGCAGTTCTTC
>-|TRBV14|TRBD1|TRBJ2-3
CASSHDRGQTDTQYF
TGTGCCAGCAGCCACGACAGGGGGCAGACAGATACGCAGTATTTT
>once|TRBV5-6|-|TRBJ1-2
CASSLIMAVTNYGYTF
TGTGCCAGCAGCTTGATAATGGCAGTTACTAACTATGGCTACACCTTC
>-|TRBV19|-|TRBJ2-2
CASRGATGELFF
TGTGCCAGTAGGGGCGCCACCGGGGAGCTGTTTTTT
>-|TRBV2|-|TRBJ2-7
CASNILISYEQYF
TGTGCCAGCAATATTTTAATCTCCTACGAGCAGTACTTC
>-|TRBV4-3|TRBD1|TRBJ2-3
CASSRAGTGLGSDTQYF
TGCGCCAGCAGCCGAGCCGGGACAGGGTTAGGTTCAGATACGCAGTATTTT
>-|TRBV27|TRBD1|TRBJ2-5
CASSSWTGETQYF
TGTGCCAGCAGTTCCTGGACAGGGGAGACCCAGTACTTC
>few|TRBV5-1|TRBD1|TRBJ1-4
CASSGQGLVSNEKLFF
TGCGCCAGCAGCGGACAGGGCCTAGTCTCTAATGAAAAACTGTTTTTT
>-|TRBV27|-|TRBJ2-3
CASARWGVGAKDTQYF
TGTGCCAGCGCTCGATGGGGGGTGGGTGCTAAAGATACGCAGTATTTT
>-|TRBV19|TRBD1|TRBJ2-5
CASSINRGYGETQYF
TGTGCCAGTAGTATTAACAGGGGGTACGGGGAGACCCAGTACTTC
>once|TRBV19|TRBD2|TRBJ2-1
CASSSQRGGDGEQFF
TGTGCCAGTAGTTCCCAGCGGGGGGGAGATGGTGAGCAGTTCTTC
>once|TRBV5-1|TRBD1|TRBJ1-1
CASLVGQGNTEAFF
TGCGCCAGTCTCGTGGGACAGGGGAACACTGAAGCTTTCTTT
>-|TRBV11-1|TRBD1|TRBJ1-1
CASSYGQGLNTEAFF
TGTGCCAGCAGCTACGGACAGGGCCTAAACACTGAAGCTTTCTTT
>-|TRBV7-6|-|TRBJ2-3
CASSLLGGRDTQYF
TGTGCCAGCAGCTTACTAGGGGGTAGGGATACGCAGTATTTT
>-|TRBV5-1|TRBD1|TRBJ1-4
CASSGPGTGPQKLFF
TGCGCCAGCAGCGGACCCGGGACAGGGCCACAAAAACTGTTTTTT
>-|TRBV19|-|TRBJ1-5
CASSREPSSPFAQHF
TGTGCCAGTAGTCGAGAGCCCTCATCCCCCTTCGCCCAGCATTTT
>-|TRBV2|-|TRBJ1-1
CASLLGGRFEAFF
TGTGCCAGCTTACTTGGGGGCAGGTTTGAAGCTTTCTTT
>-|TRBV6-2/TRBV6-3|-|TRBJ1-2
CASSWLYGYTF
TGTGCCAGCAGTTGGCTTTATGGCTACACCTTC
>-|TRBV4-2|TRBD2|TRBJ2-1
CASGASGTSSYNEQFF
TGTGCCTCAGGGGCTAGCGGGACGAGCTCCTACAATGAGCAGTTCTTC
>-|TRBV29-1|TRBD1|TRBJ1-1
CSVAGQGRAEAFF
TGCAGCGTTGCTGGACAGGGTAGGGCTGAAGCTTTCTTT
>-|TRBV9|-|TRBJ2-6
CASSVVGSSGANVLTF
TGTGCCAGCAGCGTTGTTGGCAGCTCTGGGGCCAACGTCCTGACTTTC
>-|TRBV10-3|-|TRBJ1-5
CAISHRDSNQPQHF
TGTGCCATCAGCCACAGGGATAGCAATCAGCCCCAGCATTTT
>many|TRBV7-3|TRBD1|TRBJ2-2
CASSSTGTGELFF
TGTGCCAGCAGCTCGACAGGGACCGGGGAGCTGTTTTTT
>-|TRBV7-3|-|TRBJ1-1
CASSLSPRNTEAFF
TGTGCCAGCAGCTTATCTCCTAGGAACACTGAAGCTTTCTTT
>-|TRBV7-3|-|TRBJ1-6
CASSEAGELSPLHF
TGTGCCAGCAGCGAAGCAGGGGAGCTCTCACCCCTCCACTTT
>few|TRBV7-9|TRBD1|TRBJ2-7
CASSGRDRSYEQYF
TGTGCCAGCAGCGGCCGGGACAGGTCCTACGAGCAGTACTTC
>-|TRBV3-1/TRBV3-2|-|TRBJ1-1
CASSQGVARLTEAFF
TGTGCCAGCAGCCAAGGGGTAGCAAGACTCACTGAAGCTTTCTTT
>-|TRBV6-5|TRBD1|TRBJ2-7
CASSPGTGGVYEQYF
TGTGCCAGCAGCCCCGGGACAGGGGGAGTTTACGAGCAGTACTTC
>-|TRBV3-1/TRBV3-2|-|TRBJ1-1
CASSPRQFTEAFF
TGTGCCAGCAGCCCTCGACAGTTCACTGAAGCTTTCTTT
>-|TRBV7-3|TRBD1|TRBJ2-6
CASSLTGQGVSTFGANVLTF
TGTGCCAGCAGCTTAACGGGTCAGGGGGTTTCAACGTTTGGGGCCAACGTCCTGACTTTC
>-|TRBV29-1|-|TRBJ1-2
CSVGRRDNGYGYTF
TGCAGCGTTGGACGCCGGGACAATGGCTATGGCTACACCTTC
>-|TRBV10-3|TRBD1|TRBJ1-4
CAISEPQTGANEKLFF
TGTGCCATCAGTGAGCCGCAGACAGGGGCTAATGAAAAACTGTTTTTT
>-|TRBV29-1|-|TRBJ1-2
CSVEGVVAGSVYGYTF
TGCAGCGTTGAAGGGGTTGTGGCGGGATCGGTCTATGGCTACACCTTC
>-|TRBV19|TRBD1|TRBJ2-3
CASSIQTGLGTDTQYF
TGTGCCAGTAGTATTCAGACAGGGCTCGGCACAGATACGCAGTATTTT
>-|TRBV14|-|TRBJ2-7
CASSHPAARNEQYF
TGTGCCAGCAGCCACCCGGCGGCGCGCAACGAGCAGTACTTC
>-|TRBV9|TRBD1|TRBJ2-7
CASSVEVGGSSYEQYF
TGTGCCAGCAGCGTAGAAGTAGGGGGCAGCTCCTACGAGCAGTACTTC
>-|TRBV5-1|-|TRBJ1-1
CASSLGTTANTEAFF
TGCGCCAGCAGCTTGGGGACTACAGCGAACACTGAAGCTTTCTTT
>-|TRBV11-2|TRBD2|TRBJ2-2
CASTLTSGGAYGELFF
TGTGCCAGCACCCTAACTAGCGGGGGGGCATACGGGGAGCTGTTTTTT
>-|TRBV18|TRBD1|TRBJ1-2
CASSPTGGEGYGYTF
TGTGCCAGCTCACCAACAGGGGGCGAGGGCTATGGCTACACCTTC
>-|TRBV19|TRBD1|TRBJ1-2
CASSPQRDRLNYGYTF
TGTGCCAGTAGTCCCCAACGGGACAGACTAAATTATGGCTACACCTTC
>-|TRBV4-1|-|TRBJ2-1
CASSLGQPSYNEQFF
TGCGCCAGCAGCCTCGGACAGCCCTCCTACAATGAGCAGTTCTTC
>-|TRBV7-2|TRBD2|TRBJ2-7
CASSSGAGGFYEQYF
TGTGCCAGCAGCTCCGGCGCGGGAGGTTTCTACGAGCAGTACTTC
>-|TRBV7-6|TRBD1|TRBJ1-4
CASSPGTGTTNEKLFF
TGTGCCAGCAGCCCCGGGACAGGGACAACTAATGAAAAACTGTTTTTT
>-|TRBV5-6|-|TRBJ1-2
CASSLAPGYGYTF
TGTGCCAGCAGCTTGGCCCCAGGGTACGGCTACACCTTC
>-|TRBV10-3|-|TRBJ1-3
CAISDWDNSGNTIYF
TGTGCCATCAGTGATTGGGACAATTCTGGAAACACCATATATTTT
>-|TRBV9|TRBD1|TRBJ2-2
CASSPHFKYRDSPTNTGELFF
TGTGCCAGCAGCCCTCATTTCAAATATCGGGACAGCCCCACGAACACCGGGGAGCTGTTTTTT
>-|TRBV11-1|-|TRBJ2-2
CASSGGGANTGELFF
TGTGCCAGCAGCGGTGGGGGGGCTAACACCGGGGAGCTGTTTTTT
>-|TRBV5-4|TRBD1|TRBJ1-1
CASSLVAGGDTEAFF
TGTGCCAGCAGCTTGGTGGCAGGGGGCGACACTGAAGCTTTCTTT
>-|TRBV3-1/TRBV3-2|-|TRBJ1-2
CASSQDNRGYGYTF
TGTGCCAGCAGCCAGGACAACCGGGGGTATGGCTACACCTTC
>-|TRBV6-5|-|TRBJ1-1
CASSYLGENTEAFF
TGTGCCAGCAGTTATTTAGGAGAAAACACTGAAGCTTTCTTT
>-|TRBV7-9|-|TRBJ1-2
CASSGTLGYGYTF
TGTGCCAGCAGCGGGACTCTCGGCTATGGCTACACCTTC
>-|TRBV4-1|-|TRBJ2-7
CASSQGGLTSGSYEQYF
TGCGCCAGCAGCCAAGGAGGGTTGACGAGCGGATCCTACGAGCAGTACTTC
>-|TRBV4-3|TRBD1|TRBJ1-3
CASSQFTGATGNTIYF
TGCGCCAGCAGCCAATTTACAGGGGCCACTGGAAACACCATATATTTT
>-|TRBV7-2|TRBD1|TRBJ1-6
CASSPRTGGPNSPLHF
TGTGCCAGCAGCCCACGGACAGGGGGCCCGAATTCACCCCTCCACTTT